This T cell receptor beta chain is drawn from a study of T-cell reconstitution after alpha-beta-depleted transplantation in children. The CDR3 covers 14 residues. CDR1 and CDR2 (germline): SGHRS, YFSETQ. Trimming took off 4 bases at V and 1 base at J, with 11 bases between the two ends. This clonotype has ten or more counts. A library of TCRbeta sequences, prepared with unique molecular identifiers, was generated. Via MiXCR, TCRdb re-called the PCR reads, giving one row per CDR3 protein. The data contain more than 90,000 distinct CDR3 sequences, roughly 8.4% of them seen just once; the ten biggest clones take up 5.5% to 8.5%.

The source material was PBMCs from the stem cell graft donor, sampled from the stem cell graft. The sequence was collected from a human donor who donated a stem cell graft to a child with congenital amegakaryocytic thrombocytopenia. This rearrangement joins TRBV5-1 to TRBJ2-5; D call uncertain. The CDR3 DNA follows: TGCGCCAGCAGCAACCCAACCTCCCAAGAGACCCAGTACTTC. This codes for CASSNPTSQETQYF.